Listed here are 17 T cell receptor beta chains from one sample, sequenced in a study of cytomegalovirus exposure and HLA in healthy donors. The PCR employed 60 Vbeta primers together with 13 Jbeta primers. Clones were sequenced by immunoSEQ multiplex PCR, and TCRdb holds only the in-frame ones, with some missing. The repertoire includes over 150,000 clones, 77% of them detected once, and 7% to 8.5% sits in the top ten. The sequencing sample was made of PBMCs. The receptor source for this set is a male donor in good health and CMV-seropositive.

The rearrangement joins TRBV4-2 to TRBJ2-2, with D perhaps TRBD2 (6 bases). Deletions cut 4 bases from V and 4 bases from J, with 22 bases between. This CDR3 is built from 18 residues. Germline V gives CDR1 LGHNA, CDR2 YNFKEQ. Here the CDR3 DNA reads TGTGCCAGCAGCCTCCTCCCTGGGGGGACCCCCGGCACCGGGGAGCTGTTTTTT. Its translation: CASSLLPGGTPGTGELFF.

The chain joins TRBV25-1 to TRBJ1-1; 9 positions agree with TRBD1. This CDR3 has 16 amino acids. V lost 6 bases to trimming and J lost 3 bases; unmatched junction nucleotides: 11. Per the germline V gene, CDR1 is MGHDK and CDR2 is SYGVNS. CDR3 DNA: TGTGCCAGCAGCCTTTGGGGGACAGGGAAGGACACTGAAGCTTTCTTT. Its protein product is CASSLWGTGKDTEAFF.

This clone was picked up a small number of times. V is TRBV5-6 and J is TRBJ1-1, with 7 bases lining up with TRBD1. Unmatched junction bases numbered 16, after V lost 3 bases and J lost 5 bases. This CDR3 is 17 amino acids long. Germline CDR1 reads SGHDT; CDR2 reads YYEEEE. CDR3: CASSYISLGQSGTEAFF. DNA for the CDR3: TGTGCCAGCAGCTACATTTCCCTGGGACAGTCAGGGACTGAAGCTTTCTTT.

The genes are TRBV6-6 and TRBJ1-5; 8 nucleotides align to TRBD1. CDR1 and CDR2 (germline): MNHNY, SVGAGI (reference sequence). This CDR3 is 13 amino acids long. J lost 5 bases, V lost 9 bases, and 6 bases had no gene match. The CDR3, as DNA: TGTGCCAGTATCAGGGGGCAGGATCAGCCCCAGCATTTT. Its translation: CASIRGQDQPQHF.

This chain uses TRBV6-6 with TRBJ2-3; 7 bases line up with TRBD2. Germline CDR1 is MNHNY and CDR2 is SVGAGI (reference sequence). After removal of 4 bases from V and 2 bases from J, the junction contained 9 bases not matched to a gene. The CDR3 extends over 16 amino acids. The CDR3 region is CASSWGAGFPTDTQYF. The CDR3 coding sequence is TGTGCCAGCAGTTGGGGAGCGGGGTTTCCCACAGATACGCAGTATTTT.

The rearrangement joins TRBV9 to TRBJ1-2; no definite D call. The ends were cut back, 4 bases at V and 2 bases at J, with 9 bases in the middle. The CDR3 length is 13 residues. The germline gives CDR1 SGDLS, CDR2 YYNGEE. The CDR3 DNA reads as TGTGCCAGCAGCCGGAGCGGAAACTATGGCTACACCTTC. It is translated as CASSRSGNYGYTF.

The chain joins TRBV7-2 to TRBJ1-1, with 7 bases aligning to TRBD1. This CDR3 region has 15 residues. J lost 5 bases, V lost 3 bases, and 9 bases had no gene match. In germline, CDR1 is SGHTA, CDR2 FQGNSA. DNA for the CDR3: TGTGCCAGCAGCTTGGTTGGCAGGGGGGAAACTGAAGCTTTCTTT. Its protein is CASSLVGRGETEAFF.

This clone was counted once. This chain connects TRBV5-1 to TRBJ2-3; 10 positions agree with TRBD2. Germline V gene data show CDR1 as SGHRS and CDR2 as YFSETQ. The CDR3 sequence is 15 residues long. Trimming at V came to 4 bases and at J to 3 bases, leaving 5 bases not matched to a gene. The CDR3 here is CASSVRLAGTDTQYF. DNA for the CDR3: TGCGCCAGCAGCGTAAGACTAGCGGGTACAGATACGCAGTATTTT.

This chain links TRBV4-1 with TRBJ1-4; a possible D gene is TRBD1 (6 bases). Germline loops: CDR1 MGHRA, CDR2 YSYEKL. CDR3 length equals 13 residues. The germline V and J ends were trimmed by 3 bases and 8 bases, with 10 bases remaining between them. In DNA form, the CDR3 reads TGCGCCAGCAGCCAGACAGGAGGCGAAAAACTGTTTTTT. It specifies CASSQTGGEKLFF.

The rearrangement links TRBV19 to TRBJ2-5; D ambiguous. CDR1 and CDR2 from the germline V gene are LNHDA and SQIVND (reference sequence). V was cut by 2 bases and J by 2 bases, with 12 bases left in between. The CDR3 extends over 15 amino acids. As DNA, the CDR3 is TGTGCCAGTAGTATACGAGGCGTAGCACAAGAGACCCAGTACTTC. It encodes CASSIRGVAQETQYF.

J is TRBJ2-5 and V is TRBV9; no firm D call. Germline V gene data show CDR1 as SGDLS and CDR2 as YYNGEE. V was cut by 0 bases and J by 0 bases, with 6 bases left in between. CDR3 length: 14 amino acids. The CDR3 DNA reads as TGTGCCAGCAGCGTAGATCCTTACCAAGAGACCCAGTACTTC. Amino acid sequence: CASSVDPYQETQYF.

The chain carries TRBV5-1 and TRBJ2-5; tentatively, D is TRBD2 (6 bases). The CDR3 totals 15 residues. V was clipped by 3 bases and J by 2 bases, with 14 bases between them. Germline assignment: CDR1 SGHRS and CDR2 YFSETQ. Written as DNA, the CDR3 is TGCGCCAGCAGCTCCTCGGGACTGACACAAGAGACCCAGTACTTC. It translates to CASSSSGLTQETQYF.

The chain uses TRBV15 and TRBJ2-5; TRBD2 is a possible D gene (5 bases). CDR3 size: 15 residues. Germline CDR1 is LNHNV and CDR2 is YYDKDF (reference sequence). The V end was cut by 5 bases, the J end by 2 bases, with 15 bases between. The CDR3 nucleotides read TGTGCCACCAGCTCCCCCGGACTCCAACAAGAGACCCAGTACTTC. Protein product: CATSSPGLQQETQYF.

V gene TRBV2 combines with J gene TRBJ2-5; perhaps TRBD2 as D (5 bases). V was clipped by 7 bases and J by 3 bases, with 15 bases between them. From germline, CDR1 is SNHLY and CDR2 FYNNEI. This CDR3 is 14 amino acids long. The CDR3: CASTRTRGKETQYF. The CDR3 DNA reads TGTGCCAGCACCAGGACCCGGGGAAAAGAGACCCAGTACTTC.

The V call is TRBV5-5, the J call TRBJ2-7; possibly TRBD2 for D (5 bases). The V end lost 4 bases, the J end lost 3 bases, and 14 bases lay between the germline ends. CDR1 SGHKS and CDR2 YYEKEE come from the germline V gene (reference sequence). The CDR3 covers 14 residues. This CDR3 reads CASSPAGLVYEQYF. CDR3 DNA: TGTGCCAGCAGCCCCGCGGGTCTAGTCTACGAGCAGTACTTC.

This chain uses TRBV6-1 with TRBJ2-2; D may be TRBD2 (5 bases). Trimming stripped 3 bases from V and 5 bases from J, with 10 bases between. CDR3 length: 14 residues. CDR1 MNHNS and CDR2 SASEGT come from the germline V gene. The CDR3 protein is CASSDYGDTGELFF. In DNA, the CDR3 is TGTGCCAGCAGTGATTACGGGGATACCGGGGAGCTGTTTTTT.

The rearrangement links TRBV9 to TRBJ2-1; 13 bases line up with TRBD2. The J segment lost 0 bases and the V segment lost 3 bases, leaving 3 bases of the junction unmatched. The germline CDR1 and CDR2 sequences are SGDLS and YYNGEE. The CDR3 runs to 17 residues. This CDR3 is CASSDRLAGGSYNEQFF. Written as DNA, the CDR3 is TGTGCCAGCAGCGACCGACTAGCGGGGGGCTCCTACAATGAGCAGTTCTTC.